The present entry profiles one T cell receptor (beta chain) with its context. Its antigen is still unknown. This record belongs to a study of vaccination effects on CD4 cells after COVID-19. Study summary: Median timing of post-vaccine samples was 72 days after the second dose. Regarding the study as a whole: Marked clonal contraction was seen in infection- and vaccine-induced clones late after vaccination. Few convalescent patients were included, and no early post-infection timepoints were sampled.

Ahead of sequencing, the ViraFEST assay grew antigen-specific CD4+ T cells using viral peptide pools. Isolation of CD4+ T cells took place after nine to ten days of culture. Participants got two doses of BNT162b2 or mRNA-1273 vaccine. The vaccine recipients had no prior SARS-CoV-2 infection, with negative nucleocapsid antibodies. Trimming took off 4 bases at V and 3 bases at J, with 16 bases between the two ends. Per germline, CDR1 SGHRS and CDR2 YFSETQ. The CDR3 runs 15 residues. Sequencing was performed with immunoSEQ multiplex PCR; in TCRdb, only in-frame clones are kept and a portion is missing. The sample consists of some 30,000 clones, roughly 80% of them appearing once.

This TCR came from a human donor who received a COVID-19 vaccine. Some clones in this sample may be carry-over from other donors' samples. This chain connects TRBV5-1 to TRBJ2-5; D gene ambiguous. The source material was CD4+ T cells from PBMCs cultured with SARS-CoV-2 spike peptides, sampled after COVID-19 vaccination. The CDR3 region has the DNA TGCGCCAGCAGCCTCCGGCGTATGGCCAAAGAGACCCAGTACTTC. Protein product: CASSLRRMAKETQYF.